Listed here are 2 T cell receptor beta chains from one sample, sequenced in a study of blood T cells in healthy people across ages. A second PCR of 7 to 11 cycles used a sample-barcoded 5' primer and a J-beta primer mix. One entry per CDR3 protein, called by TCRdb with MiXCR from the 5' RACE reads. The table shows just under 900,000 distinct CDR3 sequences, with 29% occurring only once. Sequencing used blood. Receptors originate from a woman aged 80 or over in good health.

The CDR3 nucleotides are TGTGCCAGCAGCCAAGCGGGCGCAGGGTGGGGCTACACCTTC. This encodes CASSQAGAGWGYTF. This rearrangement joins TRBV4-2 to TRBJ1-2; TRBD1 might be the D (5 bases). The V gene lost 1 base and the J gene lost 8 bases, with 14 bases spanning the gap. Germline V lookup: CDR1 LGHNA, CDR2 YNFKEQ. The CDR3 consists of 14 residues.

In the case of this clonotype: A single base separates this from a much larger clone, so it may be a read error. V gene TRBV28 combines with J gene TRBJ2-4; D is unclear. Germline V CDR1 and CDR2: MDHEN, SYDVKM. The CDR3 contains 12 residues. V dropped 4 bases and J dropped 15 bases, with 16 bases sitting between them. CDR3 in amino acids: CASSSPTDERYF. Here the CDR3 DNA reads TGTGCCAGCAGTTCCCCTACTGACGAGCGGTACTTC.